Presented here are 20 T cell receptor beta chains from one specimen sequenced in a study of Graves' ophthalmopathy and Graves' hyperthyroidism. Amplification from RNA transcripts yielded the TCR beta CDR3 regions. HTBI primers served in a first-round RT-PCR, which a second-round multiplex PCR followed. TCRdb passed the multiplex PCR reads through MiXCR, listing each CDR3 protein once. The sample consists of a few hundred thousand distinct CDR3 sequences, about a sixth of them appearing once. Specimen: peripheral blood. The receptors were sampled from an adult woman with stable Graves' hyperthyroidism.

This clonotype was seen ten or more times. The rearrangement joins TRBV28 to TRBJ1-1, with D hard to call. The CDR3 consists of 16 residues. The V gene lost 3 bases and the J gene lost 1 base, with 15 bases spanning the gap. Per the germline V gene, CDR1 is MDHEN and CDR2 is SYDVKM. This chain's CDR3 is CASSFTLSGRNTEAFF. CDR3 DNA sequence: TGTGCCAGCAGTTTTACCCTCTCCGGCAGGAACACTGAAGCTTTCTTT.

The chain joins TRBV29-1 to TRBJ2-3; 8 nucleotides align to TRBD2. Germline trimming cut 5 bases from V and 2 bases from J; bases unmatched to any gene: 6. This CDR3 is built from 14 residues. Germline V CDR1 and CDR2: SQVTM, ANQGSEA. The CDR3: CSVLPAGATDTQYF. The CDR3 DNA reads TGCAGCGTTTTACCAGCGGGAGCCACAGATACGCAGTATTTT.

This clonotype appeared many times. This chain connects TRBV30 to TRBJ2-5; TRBD2 matches at 12 bases. Germline trimming cut 0 bases from V and 4 bases from J; bases unmatched to any gene: 12. The germline gives CDR1 GTSNPN, CDR2 SVGIG (reference sequence). The CDR3 is made up of 18 amino acids. This CDR3 is CAWSVLGLAGLMRETQYF. The CDR3 bases are TGTGCCTGGAGTGTACTAGGACTAGCGGGACTTATGCGAGAGACCCAGTACTTC.

This clonotype appeared many times. The chain uses TRBV11-2 and TRBJ2-3; D might be TRBD2 (5 bases). The germline gives CDR1 SGHAT, CDR2 FQNNGV. V gave up 6 bases and J gave up 6 bases, with 22 bases separating them. The CDR3 is 16 residues long. The CDR3 nucleotides read TGTGCCAGCAGGCGTCACTGCTTGCGGGTACGGGATACGCAGTATTTT. Protein product: CASRRHCLRVRDTQYF.

In its sample, this clonotype was seen many times. The chain has TRBV29-1 and TRBJ1-1; no clear D. CDR3 size: 11 residues. Trimming pared 2 bases from V and 1 base from J, leaving 2 bases between. Germline lookup yields CDR1 SQVTM and CDR2 ANQGSEA. The CDR3 protein is CSVEQNTEAFF. The CDR3 DNA reads as TGCAGCGTTGAACAGAACACTGAAGCTTTCTTT.

Only a few counts were recorded for this clonotype. A much larger clone differs from this one at a single base, so this may be a read error. This rearrangement joins TRBV7-9 to TRBJ2-7; D is undetermined. Trimming left V 4 bases short and J 2 bases short, with 9 bases between. Germline CDR1 SEHNR, CDR2 FQNEAQ (reference sequence). The length of the CDR3 is 13 residues. The CDR3 here is CASSSRITYEQYF. CDR3 DNA sequence: TGTGCCAGCAGCTCACGGATCACCTACGAGCAGTACTTC.

This clonotype was recorded at least ten times. This chain joins TRBV6-5 and TRBJ1-1, with a possible D match to TRBD1 (6 bases). The CDR3 loop spans 15 amino acids. V lost 7 bases to trimming and J lost 1 base, with 16 bases between them. CDR1 and CDR2 (germline): MNHEY, SVGAGI. The CDR3 DNA sequence: TGTGCCAGCAATCCGGGGGCGGGAGGGAACACTGAAGCTTTCTTT. Translating gives CASNPGAGGNTEAFF.

This clonotype occurred many times. This sequence joins TRBV12-3 or TRBV12-4 and TRBJ2-7; weak D call: TRBD2 (6 bases). The CDR3 covers 14 residues. V gave up 5 bases and J gave up 7 bases, with 18 bases separating them. The CDR3 sequence: CASSPAGGYREQYF. The CDR3 DNA is TGTGCCAGCAGTCCCGCCGGGGGTTATAGGGAGCAGTACTTC.

This clonotype has a count of ten or more. This chain uses TRBV7-2 with TRBJ2-5; 10 bases match TRBD2. Germline values: CDR1 SGHTA, CDR2 FQGNSA. The length of the CDR3 is 18 residues. V lost 1 base and J lost 5; bases outside the gene matches: 13. CDR3 coding DNA: TGTGCCAGCAGCTTAGGTCTCGCTAGCGGGAGTTCCGGGGAGACCCAGTACTTC. Translating it yields CASSLGLASGSSGETQYF. Full variable domain (rest looked up from reference TRBV7-2 and TRBJ2-5): GAGVSQSPSNKVTEKGKDVELRCDPISGHTALYWYRQSLGQGLEFLIYFQGNSAPDKSGLPSDRFSAERTGGSVSTLTIQRTQQEDSAVYLCASSLGLASGSSGETQYFGPGTRLLVL.

This clonotype was observed at least ten times. CDR3 nucleotides: TGTGCCAGTAGTATATCGGTGGACTACGAGCAGTACTTC. Its protein product is CASSISVDYEQYF. This chain connects TRBV19 to TRBJ2-7; D is undetermined. The CDR3 consists of 13 residues. Germline lookup yields CDR1 LNHDA and CDR2 SQIVND (reference sequence). Trimming cost V 2 bases and J 3 bases, with 8 bases left between them.

This clonotype was counted many times. The V call is TRBV19, the J call TRBJ2-2; a weak D match, TRBD2 (5 bases). V dropped 10 bases and J dropped 5 bases, with 20 bases sitting between them. The germline CDR1 and CDR2 sequences are LNHDA and SQIVND (reference sequence). CDR3 length: 15 residues. The CDR3 DNA reads TGTGCCACCAAAGGTGGAGGCAGTGGAACCGGGGAGCTGTTTTTT. Translation gives CATKGGGSGTGELFF.

V is TRBV18 and J is TRBJ2-2, with a tentative D call TRBD2 (5 bases). V lost 0 bases to trimming and J lost 0 bases, with 11 bases between them. The CDR3 is made up of 17 amino acids. Germline CDR1 KGHSH, CDR2 LQKENI. The DNA of the CDR3 is TGTGCCAGCTCACCACCCAGCGGAAATACGAACACCGGGGAGCTGTTTTTT. Translation: CASSPPSGNTNTGELFF.

This clonotype was recorded at least ten times. Mismatch with germline at one junction end may stem from a read error. The chain recombines TRBV2 with TRBJ2-4; 9 nucleotides line up with TRBD2. CDR3 length: 17 residues. Germline-derived CDR1 and CDR2 are SNHLY and FYNNEI. The CDR3 region is CASSETRQGLAKNIKYF. CDR3 in DNA: TGTGCCAGCAGTGAAACCAGACAGGGACTAGCCAAAAACATTAAGTACTTC.

This clonotype was observed many times. The CDR3 sequence: CSAPPLFAGGLETQYF. Here the CDR3 DNA reads TGCAGTGCTCCTCCGCTTTTTGCGGGAGGATTAGAGACCCAGTACTTC. This chain joins TRBV20-1 and TRBJ2-5, with 8 bases aligning to TRBD2. This CDR3 has 16 amino acids. The germline gives CDR1 DFQATT, CDR2 SNEGSKA (reference sequence). The ends lost 5 bases at V and 4 bases at J; junction bases unmatched: 15.

This clonotype was seen only a few times. V and J are TRBV11-2 and TRBJ1-1; D possibly corresponds to TRBD1 (6 bases). CDR3 length: 16 residues. CDR1 is SGHAT and CDR2 is FQNNGV in the germline V gene. Deletions cut 5 bases from V and 0 bases from J, with 16 bases between. The CDR3 DNA sequence: TGTGCCAGCAGCCCGAGGACAGTAAGCATGAACACTGAAGCTTTCTTT. This sequence encodes CASSPRTVSMNTEAFF.

This clonotype was observed at least ten times. The rearrangement links TRBV28 to TRBJ1-2, with no clear D. Germline CDR1 and CDR2: MDHEN and SYDVKM. V was cut by 5 bases and J by 4 bases, with 11 bases left in between. The CDR3 has 13 residues. CDR3 coding DNA: TGTGCCAGCAGTCGGGTTATTGGCTATGGCTACACCTTC. Encoded protein: CASSRVIGYGYTF.

This clonotype was picked up many times. V and J are TRBV28 and TRBJ2-7; D is perhaps TRBD2 (6 bases). CDR3 length: 14 residues. Trimming removed 4 bases from V and 3 bases from J, with 13 bases in between. The germline CDR1 and CDR2 sequences are MDHEN and SYDVKM. CDR3 residues: CASSSPRESYEQYF. The CDR3 nucleotides read TGTGCCAGCAGTTCTCCACGGGAGAGCTACGAGCAGTACTTC.

The CDR3 coding sequence is TGCGCCAGCAGCTTGCTCACTCGCTCCGACCAGTACTTC. Translation: CASSLLTRSDQYF. This chain joins TRBV5-1 and TRBJ2-4; the D is unclear. The CDR3 is 13 amino acids. CDR1 and CDR2 (germline): SGHRS, YFSETQ. The V end lost 1 base, the J end lost 13 bases, and 15 bases lay between the germline ends.

This clonotype was counted ten times or more. The J gene is TRBJ2-7, the V gene TRBV12-3 or TRBV12-4; 7 bases align to TRBD1. J was trimmed by 0 bases and V by 5 bases; bases with no gene match: 4. The CDR3 runs to 14 residues. As DNA, the CDR3 is TGTGCCAGCAGTATGGACAGGAGCTCCTACGAGCAGTACTTC. Its protein product is CASSMDRSSYEQYF.

This clonotype has a count of ten or more. The chain employs TRBV29-1 and TRBJ2-2, with 11 positions matching TRBD2. The CDR3 has 14 amino acids. The ends lost 4 bases at V and 5 bases at J; junction bases unmatched: 3. Per the germline V gene, CDR1 is SQVTM and CDR2 is ANQGSEA. Here the CDR3 DNA reads TGCAGCGTTGCTCTAGCGGGAGGAACCGGGGAGCTGTTTTTT. Its translation is CSVALAGGTGELFF.